Sequencing of this T cell receptor beta chain was carried out in a study of blood T cell repertoires in COVID-19. The wider study: PBMCs, B-cell-depleted T cells, or T cells provided the cDNA or gDNA that made up the material.

Original handling: It was from reference gene primer amplification that nucleated cell counts were estimated. Some clones are missing from TCRdb's copy, which holds only in-frame ones; the method was immunoSEQ multiplex PCR. That table is the source of V, J and clone size, and D and trimming were worked out from the DNA. The sample lists approximately 280,000 clones; less than 85% were seen once. Participant-reported clinical history was the basis for cohort assignment. Germline V CDR1 and CDR2: SNHLY, FYNNEI. V lost 8 bases and J 1 base, leaving 23 bases between the germline ends. The CDR3 is made up of 17 amino acids.

This sequence joins TRBV2 and TRBJ2-5, with D possibly matching TRBD2 (7 bases). The material sequenced was PBMCs or T cells enriched from blood (not recorded which). This TCR came from a woman between 50 and 59 years old who had recovered from COVID-19. The CDR3: CASPNRRGLRVQETQYF. The CDR3 nucleotides read TGTGCCAGCCCCAATCGGCGGGGGCTTAGAGTCCAAGAGACCCAGTACTTC.